The source of this T cell receptor (beta chain) is a study of T cell repertoires in cytomegalovirus infection (dated 2019 in TCRdb). About the full investigation: The peptide stimulations were aimed at well-studied HLA-B-restricted epitopes as well as recently identified HLA-C-restricted CMV epitopes, whose presentation resists viral immunomodulation. Donor HLA type was relevant to the analysis, because carriage of CMV infection together with the matching HLA type was indicated by public TCR beta signatures. Study-wide findings and limitations: In both this cohort and an independent roughly 350-donor cohort, the cumulative frequency of public TCR beta family members distinguished carriers of CMV infection plus the relevant HLA type. The ex vivo response was dominated by HLA-C-restricted CMV-specific TCR beta clonotypes, and the single most frequent clonotype in two of eight donors was supplied by these HLA-C-restricted clonotypes.

After removal of 6 bases from V and 2 bases from J, the junction retains 9 bases not matched to a gene. CDR1 and CDR2, looked up from the germline V gene (reference sequence), are DFQATT and SNEGSKA. The CDR3 starts with the cysteine, ends with the phenylalanine, and has 16 residues. Left in the record is the CDR3 DNA by itself, 48 bases read in frame from the first base. Read against the paper, the sample's treatment or condition label means: in vitro stimulation with specific CMV peptide epitopes to enrich CMV-specific T cells. Notes on this clonotype: Which antigen it targets is not known. No qualities accompany the bases; no much larger clone lies one base away.

Sequencing used an Illumina HiSeq 1500. In-frame beta chains were kept once TCRdb had trimmed the public reads at Q25 with fastp and called clones with MiXCR. Each entry merges the rows of one CDR3 protein and shows their most common DNA and genes. The sample records around 770,000 distinct CDR3 sequences, under 35% of which are singletons. Approximately 14% of the sample goes to the ten largest clones. Sequences were derived from cultured CD8+ T cells from PBMCs, sampled from culture after CMV antigen stimulation. The receptor was derived from a human donor in good health (CMV status not recorded). Some clones in this sample may be carry-over from other donors' samples. The chain links TRBV20-1 with TRBJ2-1; 11 central bases correspond to TRBD1. The sequenced DNA is TGCAGTGCAGCCTCCCCGGGACAGGGGGCCTACAATGAGCAGTTCTTC. It specifies CSAASPGQGAYNEQFF.